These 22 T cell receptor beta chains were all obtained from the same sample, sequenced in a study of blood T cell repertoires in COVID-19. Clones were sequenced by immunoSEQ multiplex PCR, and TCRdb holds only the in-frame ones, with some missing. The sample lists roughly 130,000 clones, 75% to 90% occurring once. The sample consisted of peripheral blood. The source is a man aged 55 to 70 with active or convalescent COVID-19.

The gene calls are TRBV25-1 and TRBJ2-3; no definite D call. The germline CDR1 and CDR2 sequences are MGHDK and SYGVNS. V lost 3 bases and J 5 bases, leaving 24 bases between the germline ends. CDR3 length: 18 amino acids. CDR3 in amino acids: CASSDSLGPHYTGDTQYF. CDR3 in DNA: TGTGCCAGCAGTGACTCTTTGGGTCCCCACTACACGGGAGATACGCAGTATTTT. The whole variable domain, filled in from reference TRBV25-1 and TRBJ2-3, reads EADIYQTPRYLVIGTGKKITLECSQTMGHDKMYWYQQDPGMELHLIHYSYGVNSTEKGDLSSESTVSRIRTEHFPLTLESARPSHTSQYLCASSDSLGPHYTGDTQYFGPGTRLTVL.

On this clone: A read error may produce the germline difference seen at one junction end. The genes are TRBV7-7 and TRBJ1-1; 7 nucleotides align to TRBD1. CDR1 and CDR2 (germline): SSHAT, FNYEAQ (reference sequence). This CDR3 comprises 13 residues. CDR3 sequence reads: CASSLAWDSEAFF. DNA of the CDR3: TGTGCTAGCAGCTTAGCGTGGGACAGTGAAGCTTTCTTT.

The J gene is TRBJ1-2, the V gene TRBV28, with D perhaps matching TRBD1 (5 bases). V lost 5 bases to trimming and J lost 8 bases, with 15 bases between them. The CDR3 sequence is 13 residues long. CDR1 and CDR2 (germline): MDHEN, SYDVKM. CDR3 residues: CASSPRTIWGYTF. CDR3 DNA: TGTGCCAGCAGTCCCCGGACAATTTGGGGCTACACCTTC.

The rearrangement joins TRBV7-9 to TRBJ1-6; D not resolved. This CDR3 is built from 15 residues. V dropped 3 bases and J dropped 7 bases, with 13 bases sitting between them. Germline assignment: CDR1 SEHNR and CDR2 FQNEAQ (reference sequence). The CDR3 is CASSFSSQRNSPLHF. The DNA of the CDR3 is TGTGCCAGCAGCTTCTCAAGCCAGAGGAATTCACCCCTCCACTTT.

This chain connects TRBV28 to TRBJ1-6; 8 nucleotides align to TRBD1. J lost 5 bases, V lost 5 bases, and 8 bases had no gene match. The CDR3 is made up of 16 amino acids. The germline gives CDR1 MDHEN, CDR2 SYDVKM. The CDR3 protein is CASSQLGQGDNSPLHF. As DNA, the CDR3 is TGTGCCAGCAGTCAACTCGGACAGGGTGATAATTCACCCCTCCACTTT.

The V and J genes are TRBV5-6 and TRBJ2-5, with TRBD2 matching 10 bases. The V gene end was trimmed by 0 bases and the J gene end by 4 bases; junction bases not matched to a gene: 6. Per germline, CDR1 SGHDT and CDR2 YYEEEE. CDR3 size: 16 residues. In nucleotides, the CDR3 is TGTGCCAGCAGCTTGGAGGGACTAGCGACGGGAGAGACCCAGTACTTC. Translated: CASSLEGLATGETQYF. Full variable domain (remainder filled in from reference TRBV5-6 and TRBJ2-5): DAGVTQSPTHLIKTRGQQVTLRCSPKSGHDTVSWYQQALGQGPQFIFQYYEEEERQRGNFPDRFSGHQFPNYSSELNVNALLLGDSALYLCASSLEGLATGETQYFGPGTRLLVL.

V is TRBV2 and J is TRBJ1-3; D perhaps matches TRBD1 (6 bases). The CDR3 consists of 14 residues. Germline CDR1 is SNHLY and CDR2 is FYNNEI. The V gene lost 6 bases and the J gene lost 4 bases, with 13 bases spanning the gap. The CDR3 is CASRRGGIGNTIYF. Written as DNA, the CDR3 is TGTGCCAGCAGGCGAGGGGGAATCGGAAACACCATATATTTT. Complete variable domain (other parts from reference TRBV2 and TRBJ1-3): EPEVTQTPSHQVTQMGQEVILRCVPISNHLYFYWYRQILGQKVEFLVSFYNNEISEKSEIFDDQFSVERPDGSNFTLKIRSTKLEDSAMYFCASRRGGIGNTIYFGEGSWLTVV.

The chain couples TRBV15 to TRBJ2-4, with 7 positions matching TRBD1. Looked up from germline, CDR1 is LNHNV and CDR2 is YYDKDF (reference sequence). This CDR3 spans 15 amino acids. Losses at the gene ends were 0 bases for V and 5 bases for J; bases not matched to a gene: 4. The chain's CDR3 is CATSRDRGQQNIQYF. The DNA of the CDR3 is TGTGCCACCAGCAGAGATAGGGGACAGCAAAACATTCAGTACTTC.

The CDR3 loop is CASSLEGVGYNEQFF. In nucleotides, the CDR3 is TGTGCCAGCAGCCTTGAAGGGGTAGGTTACAATGAGCAGTTCTTC. The chain combines TRBV5-4 with TRBJ2-1, with D possibly being TRBD1 (5 bases). Trimming stripped 4 bases from V and 4 bases from J, with 15 bases between. This CDR3 contains 15 residues. The germline gives CDR1 SGHNT, CDR2 YYREEE (reference sequence). Drawing the rest from reference TRBV5-4 and TRBJ2-1, the complete variable domain is ETGVTQSPTHLIKTRGQQVTLRCSSQSGHNTVSWYQQALGQGPQFIFQYYREEENGRGNFPPRFSGLQFPNYSSELNVNALELDDSALYLCASSLEGVGYNEQFFGPGTRLTVL.

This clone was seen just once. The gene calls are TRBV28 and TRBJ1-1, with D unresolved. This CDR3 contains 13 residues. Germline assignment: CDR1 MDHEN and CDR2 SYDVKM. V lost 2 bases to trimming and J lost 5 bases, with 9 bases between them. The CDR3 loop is CASSLGGQTEAFF. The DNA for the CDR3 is TGTGCCAGCAGTTTAGGCGGGCAGACTGAAGCTTTCTTT.

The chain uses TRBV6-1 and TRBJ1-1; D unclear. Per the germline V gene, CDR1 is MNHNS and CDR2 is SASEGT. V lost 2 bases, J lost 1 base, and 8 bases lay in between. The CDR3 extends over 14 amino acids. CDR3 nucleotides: TGTGCCAGCAGTGAAAGGTCAGGGAACACTGAAGCTTTCTTT. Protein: CASSERSGNTEAFF.

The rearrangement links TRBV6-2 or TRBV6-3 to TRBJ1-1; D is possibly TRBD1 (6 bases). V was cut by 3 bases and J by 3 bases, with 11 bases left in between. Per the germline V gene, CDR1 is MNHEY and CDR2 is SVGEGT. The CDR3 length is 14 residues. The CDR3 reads CASSYLNRDTEAFF. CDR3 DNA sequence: TGTGCCAGCAGTTATTTGAACAGGGACACTGAAGCTTTCTTT.

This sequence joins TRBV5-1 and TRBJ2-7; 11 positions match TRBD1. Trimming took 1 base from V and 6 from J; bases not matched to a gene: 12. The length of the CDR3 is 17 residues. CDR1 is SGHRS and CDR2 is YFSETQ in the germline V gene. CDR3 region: CASSLYGSGTGGREQYF. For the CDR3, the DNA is TGCGCCAGCAGCTTGTATGGTTCGGGGACAGGGGGACGCGAGCAGTACTTC.

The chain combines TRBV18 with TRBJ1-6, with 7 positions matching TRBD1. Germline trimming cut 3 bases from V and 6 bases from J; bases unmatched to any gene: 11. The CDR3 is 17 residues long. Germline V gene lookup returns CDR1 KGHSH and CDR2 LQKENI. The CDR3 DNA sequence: TGTGCCAGCTCACCGCAGCCCCCGGGACAGAGTAATTCACCCCTCCACTTT. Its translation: CASSPQPPGQSNSPLHF.

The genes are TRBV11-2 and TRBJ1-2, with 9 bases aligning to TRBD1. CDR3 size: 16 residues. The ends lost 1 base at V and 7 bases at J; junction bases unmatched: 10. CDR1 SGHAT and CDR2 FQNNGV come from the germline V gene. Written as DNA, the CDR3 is TGTGCCAGCAGCTTAGTTTCGGGACAGGGATGGGCTGGCTACACCTTC. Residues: CASSLVSGQGWAGYTF.

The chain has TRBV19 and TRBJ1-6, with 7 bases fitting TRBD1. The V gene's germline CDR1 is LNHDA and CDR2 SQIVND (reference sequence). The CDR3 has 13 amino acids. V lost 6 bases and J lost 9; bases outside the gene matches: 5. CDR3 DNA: TGTGCCAGTAGAAACAGGGGCGGTTCACCCCTCCACTTT. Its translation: CASRNRGGSPLHF.

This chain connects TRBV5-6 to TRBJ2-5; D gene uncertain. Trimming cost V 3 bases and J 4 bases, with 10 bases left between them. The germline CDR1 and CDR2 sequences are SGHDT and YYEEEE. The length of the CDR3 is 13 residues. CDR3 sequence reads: CASSSRVLETQYF. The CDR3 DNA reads TGTGCCAGCAGCTCTAGAGTTCTAGAGACCCAGTACTTC.

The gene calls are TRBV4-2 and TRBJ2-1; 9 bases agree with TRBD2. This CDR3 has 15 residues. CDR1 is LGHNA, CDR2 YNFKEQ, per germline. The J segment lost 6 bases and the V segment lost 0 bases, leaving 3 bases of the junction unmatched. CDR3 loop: CASSQDGGRANEQFF. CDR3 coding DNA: TGTGCCAGCAGCCAAGATGGCGGGAGGGCCAATGAGCAGTTCTTC.

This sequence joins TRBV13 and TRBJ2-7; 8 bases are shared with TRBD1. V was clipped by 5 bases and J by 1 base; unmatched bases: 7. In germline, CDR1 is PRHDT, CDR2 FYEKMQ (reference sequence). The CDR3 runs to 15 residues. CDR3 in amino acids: CASSGRTGNSYEQYF. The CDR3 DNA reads TGTGCCAGCAGCGGCAGGACAGGGAATTCCTACGAGCAGTACTTC.

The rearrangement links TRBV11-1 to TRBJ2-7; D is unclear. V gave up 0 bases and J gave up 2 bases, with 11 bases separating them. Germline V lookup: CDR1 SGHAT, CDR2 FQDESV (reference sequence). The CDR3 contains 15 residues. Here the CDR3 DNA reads TGTGCCAGCAGCTTAGCGAGCGTACTACCCTACGAGCAGTACTTC. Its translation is CASSLASVLPYEQYF. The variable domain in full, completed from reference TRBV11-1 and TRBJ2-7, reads EAEVAQSPRYKITEKSQAVAFWCDPISGHATLYWYRQILGQGPELLVQFQDESVVDDSQLPKDRFSAERLKGVDSTLKIQPAELGDSAMYLCASSLASVLPYEQYFGPGTRLTVT.

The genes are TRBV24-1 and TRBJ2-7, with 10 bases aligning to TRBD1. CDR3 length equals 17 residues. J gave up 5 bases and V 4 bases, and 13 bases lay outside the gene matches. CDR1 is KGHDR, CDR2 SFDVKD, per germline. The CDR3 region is CATSEAGTGVERNEQYF. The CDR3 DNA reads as TGTGCCACCAGTGAGGCCGGGACAGGGGTAGAAAGGAACGAGCAGTACTTC.

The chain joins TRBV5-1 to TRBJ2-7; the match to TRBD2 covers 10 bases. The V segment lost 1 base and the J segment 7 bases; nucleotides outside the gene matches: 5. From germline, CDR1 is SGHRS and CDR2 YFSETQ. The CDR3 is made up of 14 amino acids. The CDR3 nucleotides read TGCGCCAGCAGCTTGAGGACTAGCGGAGGGGAGCAGTACTTC. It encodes CASSLRTSGGEQYF. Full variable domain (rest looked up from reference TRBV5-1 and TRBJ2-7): KAGVTQTPRYLIKTRGQQVTLSCSPISGHRSVSWYQQTPGQGLQFLFEYFSETQRNKGNFPGRFSGRQFSNSRSEMNVSTLELGDSALYLCASSLRTSGGEQYFGPGTRLTVT.